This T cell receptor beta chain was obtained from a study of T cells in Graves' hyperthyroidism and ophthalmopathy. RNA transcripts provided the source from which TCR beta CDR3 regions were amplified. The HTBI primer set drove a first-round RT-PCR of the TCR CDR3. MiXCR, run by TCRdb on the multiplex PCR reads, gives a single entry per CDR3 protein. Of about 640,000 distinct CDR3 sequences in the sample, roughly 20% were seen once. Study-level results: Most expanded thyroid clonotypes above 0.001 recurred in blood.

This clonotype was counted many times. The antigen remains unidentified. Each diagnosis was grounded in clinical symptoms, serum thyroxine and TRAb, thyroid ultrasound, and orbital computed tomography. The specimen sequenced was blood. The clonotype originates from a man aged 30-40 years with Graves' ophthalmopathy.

The DNA for the CDR3 is TGCGCCAGCAGCTCTCTAGCGGGAGTAACCTACGAGCAGTACTTC. Its protein is CASSSLAGVTYEQYF. V usage is TRBV5-1 and J usage is TRBJ2-7, with 10 bases lining up with TRBD2. The CDR3 is made up of 15 amino acids. Germline CDR1 is SGHRS and CDR2 is YFSETQ. The junction had 5 bases not matched to a gene; V was cut back by 3 bases and J by 2 bases. Full variable domain (rest looked up from reference TRBV5-1 and TRBJ2-7): KAGVTQTPRYLIKTRGQQVTLSCSPISGHRSVSWYQQTPGQGLQFLFEYFSETQRNKGNFPGRFSGRQFSNSRSEMNVSTLELGDSALYLCASSSLAGVTYEQYFGPGTRLTVT.